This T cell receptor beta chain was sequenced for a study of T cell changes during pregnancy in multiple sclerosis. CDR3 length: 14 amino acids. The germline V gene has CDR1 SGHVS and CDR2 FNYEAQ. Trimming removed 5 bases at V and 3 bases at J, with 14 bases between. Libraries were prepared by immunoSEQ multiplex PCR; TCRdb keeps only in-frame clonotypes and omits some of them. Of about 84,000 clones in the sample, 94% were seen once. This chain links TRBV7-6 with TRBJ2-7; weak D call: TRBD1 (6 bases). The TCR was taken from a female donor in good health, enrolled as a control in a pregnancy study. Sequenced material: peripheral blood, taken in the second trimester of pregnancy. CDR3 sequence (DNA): TGTGCCAGCAGCCCACGGACAGATAACTACGAGCAGTACTTC. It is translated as CASSPRTDNYEQYF.